Listed here is a single TCR beta chain. Its antigen is currently unknown. The sample belongs to a study of T cell responses to AZD1222 COVID-19 vaccine. Points from the study as a whole: Two AZD1222 doses significantly raised spike-specific TCR breadth and depth over controls.

The germline CDR1 and CDR2 sequences are SGHTA and FQGNSA. There are 14 residues in the CDR3. V trimming: 2 bases; J trimming: 4 bases; junction bases outside the gene matches: 1. Repertoires were generated with immunoSEQ multiplex PCR, while TCRdb's copy carries only in-frame clones and drops some. The data show around 140,000 clones, roughly 90% seen once. The V call is TRBV7-2, the J call TRBJ2-7; 11 bases agree with TRBD2. The sequenced sample was peripheral blood, obtained on day 0 of AZD1222 vaccination. This TCR was sampled from an adult in good health. The CDR3 is CASSLLAGGYEQYF. DNA for the CDR3: TGTGCCAGCAGCTTACTAGCGGGAGGTTACGAGCAGTACTTC.